This paragraph reports one T cell receptor (beta chain). The germline CDR1 and CDR2 sequences are SGHNT and YENEEA. The CDR3 has 14 residues. The V gene end was trimmed by 5 bases and the J gene end by 7 bases; junction bases not matched to a gene: 6. This specimen belongs to a study of T cells and Merkel cell carcinoma outcomes. Sequencing was performed with immunoSEQ multiplex PCR; in TCRdb, only in-frame clones are kept and a portion is missing. Of 250 to 350 clones in the sample, roughly 89% were seen once. V usage is TRBV11-3 and J usage is TRBJ2-1; 9 nucleotides align to TRBD1. The source is a human donor with Merkel cell carcinoma. Sequenced sample: tumor tissue from Merkel cell carcinoma. The CDR3 loop is CASSHRDRANEQFF. In DNA, the CDR3 is TGTGCCAGCAGCCACCGGGACAGGGCAAATGAGCAGTTCTTC.